The 30 T cell receptor beta chains below all came from one sample that was sequenced in a study of T-cell reconstitution after alpha-beta-depleted transplantation in children. Unique molecular identifiers tagged the TCRbeta library. TCRdb processed the PCR reads anew with MiXCR; each CDR3 protein has one entry. This table holds fewer than 250,000 distinct CDR3 sequences, under 9.5% found once. This sample comprised PBMCs, mostly from graft donor cells, obtained 180 days after TCRalphabeta/CD19-depleted stem cell transplant. These receptor sequences come from a male patient younger than 18 who had a stem cell transplant for acute lymphoblastic leukemia, so the T cells may come from the graft donor.

This clonotype was counted at least ten times. J is TRBJ2-1 and V is TRBV7-9; D tentatively fits TRBD1 or TRBD2 (7 bases each). This CDR3 has 21 residues. Germline V gene lookup returns CDR1 SEHNR and CDR2 FQNEAQ (reference sequence). Trimming cost V 4 bases and J 4 bases, with 32 bases left between them. CDR3 DNA: TGTGCCAGCAGCTCCCCAGGGGGGCACTACCAAGGGGGGGGTCTTTACAATGAGCAGTTCTTC. It specifies CASSSPGGHYQGGGLYNEQFF.

This clonotype appeared many times. The chain employs TRBV12-3 or TRBV12-4 and TRBJ2-6, with TRBD1 matching over 7 bases. V was clipped by 5 bases and J by 1 base; unmatched bases: 5. The CDR3 covers 16 residues. The CDR3 sequence: CASSPPTGSGANVLTF. The CDR3 DNA is TGTGCCAGCAGTCCGCCGACAGGGTCTGGGGCCAACGTCCTGACTTTC.

This clonotype showed up many times. V usage is TRBV7-9 and J usage is TRBJ1-1; D is perhaps TRBD1 (6 bases). Germline V gene lookup returns CDR1 SEHNR and CDR2 FQNEAQ (reference sequence). The CDR3 sequence is 12 residues long. V was shortened by 3 bases and J by 10 bases, with 12 bases between the two germline ends. In nucleotides, the CDR3 is TGTGCCAGCAGCTTGTCAGGGGATGGAGCTTTCTTT. Its translation: CASSLSGDGAFF. Looking up the rest from reference TRBV7-9 and TRBJ1-1 gives the full variable domain: DTGVSQNPRHKITKRGQNVTFRCDPISEHNRLYWYRQTLGQGPEFLTYFQNEAQLEKSRLLSDRFSAERPKGSFSTLEIQRTEQGDSAMYLCASSLSGDGAFFGQGTRLTVV.

This clonotype has just a few counts. The chain carries TRBV4-2 and TRBJ2-2; 12 bases align to TRBD2. The CDR3 runs to 16 residues. V dropped 4 bases and J dropped 7; count of bases not matched to a gene: 7. CDR1 is LGHNA and CDR2 is YNFKEQ in the germline V gene. This CDR3 is CASSPLAGGGIGELFF. CDR3 DNA: TGTGCCAGCAGCCCTCTAGCGGGGGGGGGAATCGGGGAGCTGTTTTTT.

This clonotype has a count of ten or more. This rearrangement joins TRBV20-1 to TRBJ2-3, with D maybe TRBD2 (5 bases). Per germline, CDR1 DFQATT and CDR2 SNEGSKA (reference sequence). Trimming left V 3 bases short and J 3 bases short, with 13 bases between. The CDR3 is made up of 14 amino acids. The CDR3 reads CSARASPGTDTQYF. Here the CDR3 DNA reads TGCAGTGCTAGGGCCTCGCCGGGGACAGATACGCAGTATTTT.

This clonotype was observed at least ten times. The chain joins TRBV20-1 to TRBJ1-4, with 7 nucleotides matching TRBD1. After removal of 5 bases from V and 6 bases from J, the junction contained 9 bases not matched to a gene. Germline CDR1 reads DFQATT; CDR2 reads SNEGSKA (reference sequence). The CDR3 is 14 residues long. CDR3 bases: TGCAGTGCTTCAAAGATGGGGACAGATGAAAAACTGTTTTTT. Amino acid sequence: CSASKMGTDEKLFF.

This clonotype was picked up many times. The J gene is TRBJ2-3, the V gene TRBV7-8; TRBD2 matches at 9 bases. V trimming: 5 bases; J trimming: 5 bases; junction bases outside the gene matches: 14. Germline CDR1 is SGHVS and CDR2 is FQNEAQ. The CDR3 is 17 residues long. As DNA, the CDR3 is TGTGCCAGCAGCCCCCGCTCCGCGGGGGGGCCGAAAGATACGCAGTATTTT. As protein: CASSPRSAGGPKDTQYF. The variable domain in full, with the rest retrieved from reference TRBV7-8 and TRBJ2-3, is GAGVSQSPRYKVAKRGQDVALRCDPISGHVSLFWYQQALGQGPEFLTYFQNEAQLDKSGLPSDRFFAERPEGSVSTLKIQRTQQEDSAVYLCASSPRSAGGPKDTQYFGPGTRLTVL.

This clonotype was seen repeatedly, ten times or more. The V gene is TRBV6-6, the J gene TRBJ2-2; D could derive from TRBD1 or TRBD2 (5 bases each). Deletions cut 8 bases from V and 5 bases from J, with 12 bases between. CDR3 length: 13 amino acids. CDR1 and CDR2 from the germline V gene are MNHNY and SVGAGI (reference sequence). The DNA for the CDR3 is TGTGCCAGCGCCGTGGGGGAAACCGGGGAGCTGTTTTTT. The encoded protein is CASAVGETGELFF.

This clonotype was recorded a few times. V gene TRBV6-2 or TRBV6-3 combines with J gene TRBJ2-7, with D unclear. CDR1 and CDR2 (germline): MNHEY, SVGEGT. The CDR3 contains 13 residues. V lost 2 bases, J lost 0 bases, and 5 bases lay in between. The CDR3 loop reads CASSYTHSYEQYF. DNA of the CDR3: TGTGCCAGCAGTTACACTCACTCCTACGAGCAGTACTTC.

This clonotype occurred many times. The J gene is TRBJ2-1, the V gene TRBV5-1, with TRBD1 matching 9 bases. CDR3 length: 16 amino acids. The V and J ends lost 4 bases and 7 bases, in that order; junction bases with no gene match: 12. Germline lookup yields CDR1 SGHRS and CDR2 YFSETQ. CDR3 bases: TGCGCCAGCAGCCAGATACAGGGGGCGGATAGGAATGAGCAGTTCTTC. It encodes CASSQIQGADRNEQFF. The full variable domain, with the rest looked up from reference TRBV5-1 and TRBJ2-1, is KAGVTQTPRYLIKTRGQQVTLSCSPISGHRSVSWYQQTPGQGLQFLFEYFSETQRNKGNFPGRFSGRQFSNSRSEMNVSTLELGDSALYLCASSQIQGADRNEQFFGPGTRLTVL.

This clonotype was counted at least ten times. The J gene is TRBJ2-1, the V gene TRBV24-1; D gene uncertain. V was trimmed by 5 bases and J by 0 bases, leaving 10 bases between them. This CDR3 contains 15 residues. Germline V lookup: CDR1 KGHDR, CDR2 SFDVKD. The chain's CDR3 is CATSGGKSSYNEQFF. In DNA, the CDR3 is TGTGCCACCAGTGGTGGGAAGAGCTCCTACAATGAGCAGTTCTTC.

This clonotype was seen at least ten times. This CDR3 is CASSSGLRSYEQYF. For the CDR3, the DNA is TGTGCCAGCAGTTCCGGACTTCGGTCCTACGAGCAGTACTTC. The chain combines TRBV12-3 or TRBV12-4 with TRBJ2-7; weak D call: TRBD2 (5 bases). This CDR3 region has 14 residues. Between the trimmed V and J ends, which lost 4 bases and 1 base, there was a span of 11 bases.

This clonotype occurred many times. The CDR3 sequence is CASSYQIFRTGGNQPQHF. In DNA, the CDR3 is TGTGCCAGCAGTTACCAGATATTTAGGACAGGAGGAAATCAGCCCCAGCATTTT. V usage is TRBV6-2 or TRBV6-3 and J usage is TRBJ1-5, with TRBD1 identical over 7 bases. There are 18 residues in the CDR3. The germline V gene encodes CDR1 MNHEY and CDR2 SVGEGT. J lost 4 bases, V lost 2 bases, and 14 bases had no gene match.

There are many counts of this clonotype. This chain connects TRBV20-1 to TRBJ1-4; D is possibly TRBD1 (6 bases). Deletions cut 5 bases from V and 3 bases from J, with 13 bases between. Germline loops: CDR1 DFQATT, CDR2 SNEGSKA (reference sequence). The CDR3 loop spans 14 amino acids. The CDR3 spells CSAPQGLANEKLFF. In DNA form, the CDR3 reads TGCAGTGCTCCACAGGGTTTGGCTAATGAAAAACTGTTTTTT.

This clonotype was counted many times. The gene calls are TRBV7-9 and TRBJ1-1; D remains ambiguous. The CDR3 sequence is 17 residues long. Trimming took 5 bases from V and 3 from J, leaving 22 bases between them. The V gene's germline CDR1 is SEHNR and CDR2 FQNEAQ (reference sequence). The CDR3 coding sequence is TGTGCCAGCAGCGAGTCGCGGTGGGGAAGAGTGGACACTGAAGCTTTCTTT. Amino acids: CASSESRWGRVDTEAFF.

A remark on this clonotype: This may be a read error: a much more frequent sequence differs by one nucleotide. The J gene is TRBJ2-1, the V gene TRBV18; 9 bases line up with TRBD1. Germline CDR1 and CDR2: KGHSH and LQKENI. This CDR3 is 15 amino acids long. V was pared by 3 bases and J by 4 bases, with 4 bases of the junction left unmatched. CDR3 sequence reads: CASSPPGQGYNEQFF. The CDR3 DNA sequence: TGTGCCAGCTCACCTCCGGGACAGGGATACAATGAGCAGTTCTTC.

This clonotype was recorded at least ten times. The chain is built from TRBV20-1 and TRBJ2-5, with D unclear. Per germline, CDR1 DFQATT and CDR2 SNEGSKA (reference sequence). V gave up 5 bases and J gave up 5 bases, with 9 bases separating them. This CDR3 contains 11 residues. The CDR3 here is CSAPLGETQYF. The CDR3 nucleotides are TGCAGTGCTCCATTGGGGGAGACCCAGTACTTC.

This clonotype was seen at least ten times. The J gene is TRBJ1-2, the V gene TRBV5-5; 8 positions match TRBD1. The CDR3 has 16 residues. Germline-derived CDR1 and CDR2 are SGHKS and YYEKEE (reference sequence). After removal of 3 bases from V and 6 bases from J, the junction contained 13 bases not matched to a gene. For the CDR3, the DNA is TGTGCCAGCAGCTCGACGCTACCAGGGGGCTTTAATGGCTACACCTTC. Translation: CASSSTLPGGFNGYTF.

This clonotype was seen ten or more times. CDR3 sequence (DNA): TGTGCCAGCAGCCTTCCACAGGTGCCAAGCTATGGCTACACCTTC. Translated: CASSLPQVPSYGYTF. The chain links TRBV25-1 to TRBJ1-2; weak D call: TRBD1 (5 bases). The CDR3 totals 15 residues. The germline V gene encodes CDR1 MGHDK and CDR2 SYGVNS. V was cut by 6 bases and J by 4 bases, with 18 bases left in between.

In this sample, this clonotype turned up many times. J is TRBJ2-3 and V is TRBV29-1; D is unresolved. The V end was cut by 6 bases, the J end by 1 base, with 2 bases between. Germline CDR1 is SQVTM and CDR2 is ANQGSEA. The CDR3 contains 10 residues. CDR3 DNA: TGCAGCGTGCGCACAGATACGCAGTATTTT. As protein: CSVRTDTQYF.

This clonotype was recorded at least ten times. The rearrangement uses TRBV20-1 and TRBJ2-7, with D perhaps TRBD1 (5 bases). CDR1 is DFQATT, CDR2 SNEGSKA, per germline (reference sequence). V dropped 3 bases and J dropped 0 bases, with 12 bases sitting between them. CDR3 length: 14 amino acids. The CDR3 DNA follows: TGCAGTGCTAGCGGACACCCAACCTCCTACGAGCAGTACTTC. This translates into CSASGHPTSYEQYF.

This clonotype has at least ten counts. The V call is TRBV12-3 or TRBV12-4, the J call TRBJ2-7; the D is unclear. Deletions cut 0 bases from V and 2 bases from J, with 8 bases between. This CDR3 has 14 residues. The CDR3 reads CASSLAHSTYEQYF. The DNA for the CDR3 is TGTGCCAGCAGTTTAGCGCATTCAACCTACGAGCAGTACTTC.

This clonotype was seen at least ten times. The V and J genes are TRBV4-1 and TRBJ2-7, with 8 nucleotides matching TRBD1. Looked up from germline, CDR1 is MGHRA and CDR2 is YSYEKL. After removal of 5 bases from V and 0 bases from J, the junction contained 6 bases not matched to a gene. The CDR3 is made up of 15 amino acids. CDR3 protein: CASSYWTGNSYEQYF. CDR3 nucleotide sequence: TGCGCCAGCAGCTATTGGACAGGGAACTCCTACGAGCAGTACTTC.

This clonotype was seen many times. The chain recombines TRBV2 with TRBJ2-3, with 9 nucleotides matching TRBD2. The CDR3 has 15 residues. The J segment lost 6 bases and the V segment lost 0 bases, leaving 4 bases of the junction unmatched. Germline V lookup: CDR1 SNHLY, CDR2 FYNNEI. For the CDR3, the DNA is TGTGCCAGCAGTGAAGCTCTAGCGGGGCCGGATACGCAGTATTTT. Translating gives CASSEALAGPDTQYF.

At least ten counts were recorded for this clonotype. The V and J genes are TRBV12-3 or TRBV12-4 and TRBJ1-2, with 7 bases identical to TRBD1. The CDR3 has 17 amino acids. The junction had 16 bases not matched to a gene; V was cut back by 7 bases and J by 2 bases. Here the CDR3 DNA reads TGTGCCAGCAATCTCAGGACAGGTTCGATCACGAACTATGGCTACACCTTC. Translation: CASNLRTGSITNYGYTF.

Turning to this clonotype: A much larger clone lies one base from this, so it may be a read error. This chain joins TRBV9 and TRBJ1-6; tentatively, D is TRBD1 (5 bases). Germline-derived CDR1 and CDR2 are SGDLS and YYNGEE. The CDR3 covers 14 residues. CDR3 region: CASSVAWGVTPLRF. The CDR3 nucleotides read TGTGCCAGCAGCGTAGCGTGGGGGGTGACACCCCTCCGCTTT.

There are many counts of this clonotype. The rearrangement uses TRBV5-1 and TRBJ2-2, with TRBD1 identical over 9 bases. V lost 1 base and J lost 2; bases outside the gene matches: 6. Germline V gene data show CDR1 as SGHRS and CDR2 as YFSETQ. The CDR3 is 17 residues long. The chain's CDR3 is CASSLPGTGSNTGELFF. In nucleotides, the CDR3 is TGCGCCAGCAGCTTGCCGGGGACAGGGAGTAACACCGGGGAGCTGTTTTTT.

The sample holds many counts of this clonotype. V and J are TRBV4-3 and TRBJ2-1, with 8 positions matching TRBD2. Germline V gives CDR1 LGHNA, CDR2 YSLEER. Trimming took 0 bases from V and 8 from J; bases not matched to a gene: 6. The CDR3 is 15 amino acids. The chain's CDR3 is CASSQESGGGDEQFF. The CDR3 coding sequence is TGCGCCAGCAGCCAAGAGAGCGGGGGAGGAGATGAGCAGTTCTTC.

This clonotype was seen at least ten times. V is TRBV7-4 and J is TRBJ2-1; 8 bases fit TRBD2. The CDR3 is 17 residues long. Germline CDR1 SGHVT, CDR2 SQSDAQ. The J segment lost 4 bases and the V segment lost 8 bases, leaving 16 bases of the junction unmatched. The CDR3 spells CASWVAGLGSFYNEQFF. The DNA of the CDR3 is TGTGCCAGCTGGGTAGCGGGACTGGGTTCTTTTTACAATGAGCAGTTCTTC.

This clonotype was picked up many times. The chain has TRBV11-3 and TRBJ2-2; the D is unclear. V lost 4 bases, J lost 0 bases, and 9 bases lay in between. This CDR3 is built from 15 residues. CDR1 SGHNT and CDR2 YENEEA come from the germline V gene. The CDR3 DNA is TGTGCCAGCAGCTCAGGCCGGACGAACACCGGGGAGCTGTTTTTT. Protein: CASSSGRTNTGELFF.